One sample yielded the 15 T cell receptor beta chains listed below, sequenced in a study of blood T cell repertoires in COVID-19. Using immunoSEQ multiplex PCR, the repertoire was profiled, and TCRdb retains in-frame clones only, with some absent. The repertoire holds hundreds of thousands of clones, with roughly 86% as singletons. Sample: PBMCs or T cells enriched from blood (not recorded which). The source of these receptors is a woman aged 45-60 years who had recovered from COVID-19.

This rearrangement joins TRBV20-1 to TRBJ2-1; perhaps TRBD1 as D (6 bases). Germline V CDR1 and CDR2: DFQATT, SNEGSKA (reference sequence). The CDR3 consists of 14 residues. V was trimmed by 3 bases and J by 6 bases, leaving 15 bases between them. CDR3 loop: CSASRDTSINEQFF. Written as DNA, the CDR3 is TGCAGTGCTAGTAGGGACACCTCGATCAATGAGCAGTTCTTC.

The chain has TRBV7-3 and TRBJ2-1, with D perhaps TRBD1 (6 bases). Trimming removed 5 bases at V and 5 bases at J, with 13 bases between. CDR3 length: 14 amino acids. Germline V CDR1 and CDR2: SGHTA, FQGTGA. CDR3 sequence reads: CASSTIPGDNEQFF. Written as DNA, the CDR3 is TGTGCCAGCAGCACTATCCCAGGGGACAATGAGCAGTTCTTC.

This chain connects TRBV30 to TRBJ2-1; no firm D call. Trimming removed 1 base from V and 9 bases from J, with 13 bases in between. Germline CDR1 GTSNPN, CDR2 SVGIG (reference sequence). This CDR3 spans 13 amino acids. CDR3 in DNA: TGTGCCTGGAGTGCACGACGGGTAGCTGAGCAGTTCTTC. Translating it yields CAWSARRVAEQFF.

This chain uses TRBV30 with TRBJ1-1; TRBD1 agrees at 7 bases. J lost 7 bases, V lost 6 bases, and 5 bases had no gene match. In germline, CDR1 is GTSNPN, CDR2 SVGIG (reference sequence). The CDR3 runs to 11 residues. The chain's CDR3 is CACRGSGEAFF. The CDR3, as DNA: TGTGCCTGCAGGGGGTCGGGTGAAGCTTTCTTT. Full variable domain (remainder filled in from reference TRBV30 and TRBJ1-1): SQTIHQWPATLVQPVGSPLSLECTVEGTSNPNLYWYRQAAGRGLQLLFYSVGIGQISSEVPQNLSASRPQDRQFILSSKKLLLSDSGFYLCACRGSGEAFFGQGTRLTVV.

This chain links TRBV19 with TRBJ2-4; 9 bases align to TRBD1. This CDR3 contains 15 residues. Germline V gives CDR1 LNHDA, CDR2 SQIVND (reference sequence). V shed 6 bases and J 6 bases; nucleotides not matched to a gene: 9. This CDR3 is CASRQPGQGSNIQYF. The CDR3 nucleotides read TGTGCCAGTAGACAACCGGGACAGGGATCAAACATTCAGTACTTC.

V is TRBV11-3 and J is TRBJ1-1; no firm D call. Deletions cut 5 bases from V and 5 bases from J, with 12 bases between. Germline V gene sequence: CDR1 SGHNT, CDR2 YENEEA. The CDR3 extends over 13 amino acids. CDR3 in DNA: TGTGCCAGCAGCACCGCGACATATACTGAAGCTTTCTTT. It yields the protein CASSTATYTEAFF.

The CDR3 nucleotides are TGTGCCAGCTCACCAAGACAGGGGGCGGGAAACATTCAGTACTTC. Its protein product is CASSPRQGAGNIQYF. V and J are TRBV18 and TRBJ2-4, with TRBD1 identical over 10 bases. J was trimmed by 6 bases and V by 2 bases; bases with no gene match: 4. CDR1 KGHSH and CDR2 LQKENI come from the germline V gene. The CDR3 runs 15 residues.

The chain joins TRBV10-2 to TRBJ1-5; TRBD1 is a possible D gene (6 bases). The germline CDR1 and CDR2 sequences are WSHSY and SAAADI. Deletions cut 7 bases from V and 4 bases from J, with 11 bases between. The CDR3 is 13 residues long. CDR3 amino acids: CASMGQGNQPQHF. CDR3 nucleotide sequence: TGCGCCAGCATGGGGCAGGGGAATCAGCCCCAGCATTTT.

The chain combines TRBV30 with TRBJ1-5, with D unresolved. The CDR3 has 13 amino acids. In germline, CDR1 is GTSNPN, CDR2 SVGIG (reference sequence). V lost 0 bases and J 3 bases, leaving 6 bases between the germline ends. The CDR3 reads CAWSVANNQPQHF. CDR3 DNA sequence: TGTGCCTGGAGTGTGGCCAACAATCAGCCCCAGCATTTT.

The genes are TRBV4-1 and TRBJ1-1; D might be TRBD1 (5 bases). Germline V CDR1 and CDR2: MGHRA, YSYEKL. This CDR3 comprises 16 residues. Trimming left V 4 bases short and J 1 base short, with 16 bases between. The CDR3 spells CASSLWVGQGNTEAFF. CDR3 in DNA: TGCGCCAGCAGCCTCTGGGTGGGTCAGGGGAACACTGAAGCTTTCTTT.

The rearrangement uses TRBV7-8 and TRBJ1-1, with a possible D match to TRBD1 (6 bases). This CDR3 has 14 residues. Trimming cost V 3 bases and J 1 base, with 9 bases left between them. Germline V CDR1 and CDR2: SGHVS, FQNEAQ. CDR3 region: CASSLGHQNTEAFF. CDR3 nucleotide sequence: TGTGCCAGCAGCTTGGGACATCAGAACACTGAAGCTTTCTTT.

The rearrangement uses TRBV9 and TRBJ2-5, with D perhaps matching TRBD2 (5 bases). Germline V lookup: CDR1 SGDLS, CDR2 YYNGEE. V lost 0 bases and J 4 bases, leaving 13 bases between the germline ends. The CDR3 consists of 15 residues. In DNA, the CDR3 is TGTGCCAGCAGCGTAGGGAGGATCTCCCGAGAGACCCAGTACTTC. Amino acids: CASSVGRISRETQYF.

This chain links TRBV28 with TRBJ1-5; TRBD1 agrees at 8 bases. Trimming removed 7 bases from V and 5 bases from J; junction bases left unmatched: 4. Germline V lookup: CDR1 MDHEN, CDR2 SYDVKM. This CDR3 is built from 13 residues. The CDR3 loop reads CASTQGAHQPQHF. The CDR3 nucleotides are TGTGCCAGCACCCAGGGGGCTCATCAGCCCCAGCATTTT.

The chain has TRBV7-2 and TRBJ2-5, with TRBD1 as a possible D gene (5 bases). Germline V lookup: CDR1 SGHTA, CDR2 FQGNSA. The CDR3 has 13 residues. The V gene lost 10 bases and the J gene lost 9 bases, with 21 bases spanning the gap. CDR3 sequence: CAILSPGMLAQYF. In nucleotides, the CDR3 is TGTGCCATCCTCTCGCCAGGGATGTTGGCCCAGTACTTC.

The chain links TRBV28 to TRBJ2-2, with D maybe TRBD1 (5 bases). The germline V and J ends were trimmed by 4 bases and 11 bases, with 14 bases remaining between them. CDR1 MDHEN and CDR2 SYDVKM come from the germline V gene. The CDR3 spans 13 residues. CDR3 sequence (DNA): TGTGCCAGCAGTTCCGGACAAGGGGCCGAGCTGTTTTTT. It encodes CASSSGQGAELFF.